The rows below give T cell receptor beta chains drawn from one sample of a study of cytomegalovirus exposure and HLA in healthy donors. Profiling relied on immunoSEQ multiplex PCR, and the TCRdb table lists in-frame clones only, not all of them. In the table there are fewer than 300,000 clones, 80% of which are singletons. The sequencing input was PBMCs. The receptors stem from a girl aged 2 to 10 in good health and CMV-seronegative. Both conserved end residues are part of each CDR3. The D gene is left open where the match is weak. Not every row has a clone size; where given, it reads once, few, many or a size class.

j_call d_call clone_size v_call cdr3_aa cdr3_nt
TRBJ1-1 NA NA TRBV28 CASNRGWLNTEAFF TGTGCCAGCAATAGGGGGTGGCTGAACACTGAAGCTTTCTTT
TRBJ2-1 TRBD2 NA TRBV7-6 CASSPWTSFDEQFF TGTGCCAGCAGCCCTTGGACTAGTTTCGATGAGCAGTTCTTC
TRBJ2-7 NA few TRBV6-1 CASSEVLEQYF TGTGCCAGCAGTGAAGTTCTCGAGCAGTACTTC
TRBJ1-1 NA once TRBV28 CASSLLQDEAFF TGTGCCAGCAGTCTATTACAGGATGAAGCTTTCTTT
TRBJ2-2 NA NA TRBV9 CASSVGGEANTGELFF TGTGCCAGCAGCGTAGGTGGGGAGGCGAACACCGGGGAGCTGTTTTTT
TRBJ2-7 TRBD1 NA TRBV2 CASSWEQGAREQYF TGTGCCAGCAGTTGGGAACAGGGGGCGAGGGAGCAGTACTTC
TRBJ1-1 TRBD1 NA TRBV29-1 CSVDPGQAGEAFF TGCAGCGTCGACCCGGGACAGGCGGGTGAAGCTTTCTTT
TRBJ2-4 NA NA TRBV28 CASRGPGAKNIQYF TGTGCCAGCAGGGGCCCAGGAGCCAAAAACATTCAGTACTTC
TRBJ2-1 TRBD2 NA TRBV4-1 CASSQGAGTYNEQFF TGCGCCAGCAGCCAAGGAGCGGGAACCTACAATGAGCAGTTCTTC
TRBJ1-5 TRBD1 NA TRBV2 CASSEWGRGTGTDPGQPQHF TGTGCCAGCAGTGAATGGGGGAGGGGGACAGGGACAGATCCTGGTCAGCCCCAGCATTTT
TRBJ2-1 TRBD2 few TRBV2 CASSESASGTTYNEQFF TGTGCCAGCAGTGAGTCGGCTAGCGGGACGACCTACAATGAGCAGTTCTTC
TRBJ2-1 NA NA TRBV18 CASSPPVGGGEQFF TGTGCCAGCTCACCACCGGTAGGGGGGGGTGAGCAGTTCTTC
TRBJ2-5 TRBD1 NA TRBV30 CAWSRDRGLGSLPQETQYF TGTGCCTGGAGCCGGGACAGGGGGCTCGGATCCCTCCCGCAAGAGACCCAGTACTTC
TRBJ2-7 TRBD1 NA TRBV30 CAWSPGQGNEQYF TGTGCCTGGAGTCCTGGACAGGGGAACGAGCAGTACTTC
TRBJ1-2 NA NA TRBV6-5 CASSYSTLQDGYTF TGTGCCAGCAGTTACTCGACCTTACAGGATGGCTACACCTTC
TRBJ2-1 TRBD2 NA TRBV13 CASSLWTSGRVPYNEQFF TGTGCCAGCAGCTTATGGACTAGCGGGAGGGTTCCCTACAATGAGCAGTTCTTC